This passage covers 14 T cell receptor beta chains from one sample sequenced in a study of blood T cell repertoires in COVID-19. Data came from immunoSEQ multiplex PCR; TCRdb stores just in-frame clones and leaves some out. Of 130,000 or so clones in the sample, 80% to 90% were seen once. Sequencing input: peripheral blood. These receptors were obtained from a man aged 55 to 69 with COVID-19, enrolled during active disease.

This clone was seen just once. The V and J genes are TRBV7-9 and TRBJ1-3; tentatively, D is TRBD1 (6 bases). Germline V gives CDR1 SEHNR, CDR2 FQNEAQ (reference sequence). CDR3 length equals 15 residues. Trimming pared 2 bases from V and 4 bases from J, leaving 12 bases between. The CDR3 reads CASSLKGGEGNTIYF. The CDR3 coding sequence is TGTGCCAGCAGCTTAAAAGGGGGAGAAGGAAACACCATATATTTT.

The V gene is TRBV2, the J gene TRBJ2-7; a weak D match, TRBD1 (6 bases). Germline CDR1 SNHLY, CDR2 FYNNEI. Trimming shortened V by 6 bases and J by 2 bases, and 8 bases separated the two germline ends. The CDR3 extends over 12 amino acids. CDR3 nucleotides: TGTGCCAGCAGGACAGGTACCTACGAGCAGTACTTC. This sequence encodes CASRTGTYEQYF.

The V call is TRBV5-6, the J call TRBJ2-7; TRBD1 matches at 12 bases. The V and J ends lost 4 bases and 3 bases, in that order; junction bases with no gene match: 2. Germline V CDR1 and CDR2: SGHDT, YYEEEE. CDR3 length equals 14 residues. The chain's CDR3 is CASSGDRGLYEQYF. CDR3 DNA sequence: TGTGCCAGCAGCGGGGACAGGGGGCTCTACGAGCAGTACTTC.

CDR3 residues: CASSLGLAGEEQFF. Here the CDR3 DNA reads TGTGCCAGCAGCTTAGGGCTAGCGGGGGAAGAGCAGTTCTTC. V usage is TRBV7-2 and J usage is TRBJ2-1, with 10 positions matching TRBD2. This CDR3 spans 14 amino acids. Trimming removed 1 base from V and 10 bases from J; junction bases left unmatched: 4. CDR1 and CDR2 from the germline V gene are SGHTA and FQGNSA.

CDR3 in DNA: TGTGCCAGCAGTTCGCCGGCAGGGGGGCCGAACACTGAAGCTTTCTTT. This gives the protein CASSSPAGGPNTEAFF. The chain couples TRBV6-2 or TRBV6-3 to TRBJ1-1, with 7 bases aligning to TRBD1. The germline CDR1 and CDR2 sequences are MNHEY and SVGEGT. V gave up 4 bases and J gave up 1 base; unmatched junction bases: 9. CDR3 size: 16 residues.

The genes are TRBV7-2 and TRBJ2-7; D possibly corresponds to TRBD1 (6 bases). The CDR3 runs 18 residues. Germline CDR1 reads SGHTA; CDR2 reads FQGNSA. Trimming took off 1 base at V and 1 base at J, with 20 bases between the two ends. CDR3 sequence: CASSLEMSRDTFSYEQYF. CDR3 nucleotides: TGTGCCAGCAGCTTAGAGATGTCCAGGGACACCTTTTCCTACGAGCAGTACTTC. Based on the CDR3 plus reference TRBV7-2 and TRBJ2-7, the full variable domain is GAGVSQSPSNKVTEKGKDVELRCDPISGHTALYWYRQSLGQGLEFLIYFQGNSAPDKSGLPSDRFSAERTGGSVSTLTIQRTQQEDSAVYLCASSLEMSRDTFSYEQYFGPGTRLTVT.

This chain uses TRBV7-6 with TRBJ2-2; TRBD1 agrees at 10 bases. This CDR3 comprises 15 residues. Germline CDR1 is SGHVS and CDR2 is FNYEAQ. The trim removed 3 bases at V and 6 bases at J, leaving 4 bases unmatched. CDR3 sequence (DNA): TGTGCCAGCAGCTTGGGGACAGGGGTGGCCGGGGAGCTGTTTTTT. This translates into CASSLGTGVAGELFF.

The genes are TRBV27 and TRBJ2-5; no clear D. With 7 bases removed from V and 3 bases from J, the gap between germline ends came to 30 bases. The CDR3 is 19 residues long. Germline assignment: CDR1 MNHEY and CDR2 SMNVEV (reference sequence). CDR3 coding DNA: TGTGCCAGCACCCTCCCCTCGATTCTATTTCAGCGCAGAAAAGAGACCCAGTACTTC. Translating it yields CASTLPSILFQRRKETQYF.

V usage is TRBV10-3 and J usage is TRBJ1-1, with 8 bases fitting TRBD1. This CDR3 contains 12 residues. Germline V gene data show CDR1 as ENHRY and CDR2 as SYGVKD. Germline trimming cut 5 bases from V and 5 bases from J; bases unmatched to any gene: 1. The chain's CDR3 is CAISRQGTEAFF. CDR3 sequence (DNA): TGTGCCATCAGTAGACAGGGGACTGAAGCTTTCTTT.

The chain links TRBV6-5 to TRBJ1-2, with D hard to call. The CDR3 runs 13 residues. Germline V CDR1 and CDR2: MNHEY, SVGAGI. V shed 6 bases and J shed 5 bases, with 13 bases lying between them. CDR3 in DNA: TGTGCCAGCAGGGAGGGTGTTGGATATGGCTACACCTTC. This sequence encodes CASREGVGYGYTF.

This clone was found once. The chain employs TRBV18 and TRBJ1-5; 8 nucleotides line up with TRBD1. The CDR3 runs to 13 residues. The V segment lost 6 bases and the J segment 6 bases; nucleotides outside the gene matches: 4. Germline V gives CDR1 KGHSH, CDR2 LQKENI. The CDR3 protein is CASSETGVQPQHF. CDR3 sequence (DNA): TGTGCCAGCTCCGAGACAGGGGTTCAGCCCCAGCATTTT.

DNA for the CDR3: TGTGCCAGCAGTTTAAGGGCGGGGGACAGGGTCCGAACTGAAGCTTTCTTT. It specifies CASSLRAGDRVRTEAFF. The chain is built from TRBV27 and TRBJ1-1; 9 positions match TRBD1. Germline lookup yields CDR1 MNHEY and CDR2 SMNVEV (reference sequence). J lost 5 bases, V lost 2 bases, and 12 bases had no gene match. The CDR3 contains 17 residues.

This chain uses TRBV11-3 with TRBJ1-2; D perhaps matches TRBD1 (5 bases). Germline CDR1 is SGHNT and CDR2 is YENEEA. This CDR3 has 14 amino acids. The V gene lost 3 bases and the J gene lost 4 bases, with 12 bases spanning the gap. Here the CDR3 DNA reads TGTGCCAGCAGCTTTCACGGGGGAGTCTATGGCTACACCTTC. This codes for CASSFHGGVYGYTF.

The rearrangement uses TRBV18 and TRBJ1-3; D may be TRBD1 (6 bases). Germline lookup yields CDR1 KGHSH and CDR2 LQKENI. The CDR3 is 13 amino acids. V lost 2 bases to trimming and J lost 13 bases, with 15 bases between them. Here the CDR3 DNA reads TGTGCCAGCTCACCAAAAGTGGGGGCAGCGATATATTTT. It specifies CASSPKVGAAIYF.